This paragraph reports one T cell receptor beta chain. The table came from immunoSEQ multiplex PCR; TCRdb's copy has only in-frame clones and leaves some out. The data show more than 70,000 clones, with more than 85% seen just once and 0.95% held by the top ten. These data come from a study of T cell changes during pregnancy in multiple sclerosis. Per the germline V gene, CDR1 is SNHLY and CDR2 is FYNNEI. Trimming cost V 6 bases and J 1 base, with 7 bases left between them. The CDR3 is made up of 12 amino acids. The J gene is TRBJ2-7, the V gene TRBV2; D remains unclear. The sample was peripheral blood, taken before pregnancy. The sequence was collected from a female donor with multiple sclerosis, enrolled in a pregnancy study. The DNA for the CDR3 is TGTGCCAGCAGCCCTACGTCCTACGAGCAGTACTTC. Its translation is CASSPTSYEQYF.